Given below is one T cell receptor beta chain in context. The antigen remains unidentified. For the diagnoses, clinical symptoms, serum thyroxine and TRAb, thyroid ultrasound and orbital computed tomography were used. The sample originates from a study of T cells in Graves' hyperthyroidism and ophthalmopathy. Study results and limitations: By a 13 V-J model, ophthalmopathy was set apart from stable hyperthyroidism. In the blood, most expanded thyroid clonotypes above 0.001 appeared as well.

The CDR3 extends over 15 amino acids. Germline V CDR1 and CDR2: SGHAT, FQNNGV. V was shortened by 1 base and J by 4 bases, with 13 bases between the two germline ends. Amplification yielded TCR beta CDR3 regions, with RNA transcripts as the source. First-round RT-PCR with HTBI primers amplified the TCR CDR3 region. TCRdb re-derived calls from the multiplex PCR reads in MiXCR, one entry per CDR3 protein. The table includes roughly 570,000 distinct CDR3 sequences, 15% to 17% detected once. Sequencing was performed on blood. The TCR comes from a woman aged 30 to 39 with Graves' hyperthyroidism. The rearrangement uses TRBV11-2 and TRBJ2-5; D might be TRBD2 (6 bases). CDR3 bases: TGTGCCAGCAGCTTAGTTGAGAGGGGAGGAGAGACCCAGTACTTC. This sequence encodes CASSLVERGGETQYF.